This TCR beta chain was captured in a study of blood T cell repertoires in COVID-19. Germline trimming cut 1 base from V and 7 bases from J; bases unmatched to any gene: 7. Germline CDR1 is MNHEY and CDR2 is SVGEGT. The CDR3 runs 16 residues. The assay was immunoSEQ multiplex PCR, and TCRdb's table has in-frame clones only and misses some. The sample lists roughly 270,000 clones, around 84% occurring once. The study recruited people aged 18 to 89 years across under 25 US areas. The TCR sequence derives from a woman in her fifties or sixties who had recovered from COVID-19. The rearrangement links TRBV6-2 or TRBV6-3 to TRBJ2-2, with 9 nucleotides matching TRBD1. The sequenced sample was PBMCs or T cells enriched from blood (not recorded which). The CDR3 loop is CASSYYRTGEGGELFF. DNA of the CDR3: TGTGCCAGCAGTTACTATAGGACAGGGGAAGGCGGGGAGCTGTTTTTT.